The rows below give T cell receptor beta chains drawn from one sample of a study of quantifying T cell responses using KT2 cells. TCRdb reanalysed the UMI-ligation and nested PCR reads using MiXCR and keeps one entry per CDR3 protein. The data contain over 25,000 distinct CDR3 sequences, about 9.3% of them seen just once; the ten biggest clones take up about 9.5%. Sequencing used PBMCs spiked with cells of the T cell clone KT2. The receptors shown here come from a human donor. The CDR3 runs from the conserved cysteine through the conserved F or W. A D gene is named only where the DNA matches it firmly. Only part of the rows carry a size: once, few, many, or a class if the clone is expanded.

d_gene | j_gene | abundance | v_gene | CDR3nt | CDR3aa
NA | TRBJ1-2 | few | TRBV3-1 | TGTGCCAGCAGCCAAGACGGATCATACTATGGCTACACCTTC | CASSQDGSYYGYTF
NA | TRBJ1-2 | NA | TRBV30 | TGTGCCTGGCGAAATAGTAACAGGGAAAGGGGCTACACCTTC | CAWRNSNRERGYTF
TRBD1 | TRBJ2-7 | few | TRBV24-1 | TGTGCCACCAGTGACTTACCGGGACAGGGGGTACCCTATTGCTCCTACGAGCAGTACTTC | CATSDLPGQGVPYCSYEQYF
NA | TRBJ2-5 | few | TRBV27 | TGTGCCAGCAGTTCCAATAGGGGAACAGAGACCCAGTACTTC | CASSSNRGTETQYF
NA | TRBJ2-4 | NA | TRBV12-3/TRBV12-4 | TGTGCCAGCAGGGGGGGACGCCAGAACATTCAGTACTTC | CASRGGRQNIQYF
NA | TRBJ2-1 | NA | TRBV6-2/TRBV6-3 | TGTGCCAGCAGTCAAACTTATGGGTCCTACAATGAGCAGTTCTTC | CASSQTYGSYNEQFF
NA | TRBJ2-7 | few | TRBV6-1 | TGTGCCAGCTGGGGGACGGTGGTATACGAGCAGTACTTC | CASWGTVVYEQYF
NA | TRBJ2-5 | many | TRBV7-2 | TGTGCCAGCAGCTTAGCCCCGAAGGGGGGAGCTGAGACCCAGTACTTC | CASSLAPKGGAETQYF
TRBD2 | TRBJ2-3 | few | TRBV7-2 | TGTGCCAGCAGCCCCCCCGGCCTAGCGGGGGGAACAGATACGCAGTATTTT | CASSPPGLAGGTDTQYF
NA | TRBJ2-1 | NA | TRBV13 | TGTGCCAGCAGCTTATCATTAGGGACCTACAATGAGCAGTTCTTC | CASSLSLGTYNEQFF
NA | TRBJ2-7 | NA | TRBV4-2 | TGTGCCAGCAGCCCTTTAGGGGCCTACGAGCAGTACTTC | CASSPLGAYEQYF
TRBD2 | TRBJ2-3 | NA | TRBV7-8 | TGTGCCAGCAGCCCCAAGACTAGCGGGAGCTCGGATACGCAGTATTTT | CASSPKTSGSSDTQYF
TRBD1 | TRBJ1-1 | many | TRBV25-1 | TGTGCCAGCAGACAGGGGGCTAACACTGAAGCTTTCTTT | CASRQGANTEAFF
TRBD2 | TRBJ2-1 | few | TRBV28 | TGTGCCAGCAGTAAATACAGCGGGAGGGCCTACAATGAGCAGTTCTTC | CASSKYSGRAYNEQFF
NA | TRBJ1-5 | NA | TRBV27 | TGTGCCAGCAGTACCTTGGGGGGCAATCAGCCCCAGCATTTT | CASSTLGGNQPQHF
NA | TRBJ2-7 | many | TRBV6-2/TRBV6-3 | TGTGCCAGCAGTGGGACCGTTTCCTACGAGCAGTACTTC | CASSGTVSYEQYF
NA | TRBJ2-3 | many | TRBV12-3/TRBV12-4 | TGTGCCAGCAGTTTAGCCCCGCCTCCACTCGACGATACGCAGTATTTT | CASSLAPPPLDDTQYF
TRBD2 | TRBJ2-3 | NA | TRBV13 | TGTGCCAGCAGCTTCACGGGGGGGCCGGGAGATACGCAGTATTTT | CASSFTGGPGDTQYF
NA | TRBJ1-1 | NA | TRBV12-3/TRBV12-4 | TGTGCCAGCAGTTTAAAGAGGACTGAAGCTTTCTTT | CASSLKRTEAFF
NA | TRBJ2-5 | few | TRBV6-5 | TGTGCCAGCAGTGGCTACCGGGAGACCCAGTACTTC | CASSGYRETQYF
TRBD1 | TRBJ1-5 | few | TRBV6-2/TRBV6-3 | TGTGCCAGCAGTGGTGGGACAGGGAATCAGCCCCAGCATTTT | CASSGGTGNQPQHF
TRBD1 | TRBJ2-7 | many | TRBV29-1 | TGCAGCGCCACTACAGGGGGGTCCTACGAGCAGTACTTC | CSATTGGSYEQYF
TRBD2 | TRBJ2-1 | NA | TRBV7-2 | TGTGCCAGCAGCTTAGTGTCTAGCGGGGGGTCCTATGAGCAGTTCTTC | CASSLVSSGGSYEQFF
NA | TRBJ1-3 | few | TRBV10-2 | TGCGCCAGCAGTGAGGGGGTGGAAGGAAACACCATATATTTT | CASSEGVEGNTIYF
NA | TRBJ2-5 | many | TRBV11-2 | TGTGCCAGCAGCTTAAGGACAGTGTACCAAGAGACCCAGTACTTC | CASSLRTVYQETQYF